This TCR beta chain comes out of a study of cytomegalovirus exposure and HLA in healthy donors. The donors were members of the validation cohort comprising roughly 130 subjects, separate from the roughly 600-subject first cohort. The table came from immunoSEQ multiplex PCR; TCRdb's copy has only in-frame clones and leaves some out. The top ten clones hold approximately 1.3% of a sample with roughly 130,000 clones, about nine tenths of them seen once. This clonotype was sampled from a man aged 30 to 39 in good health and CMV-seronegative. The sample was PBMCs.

CDR3 residues: CASSSNRERYGYTF. CDR3 nucleotide sequence: TGTGCCAGCAGTTCAAACAGGGAGCGCTATGGCTACACCTTC. The chain joins TRBV6-5 to TRBJ1-2; D is perhaps TRBD1 (6 bases). Trimming removed 4 bases at V and 4 bases at J, with 13 bases between. The V gene's germline CDR1 is MNHEY and CDR2 SVGAGI. This CDR3 is built from 14 residues.